Sequencing of this T cell receptor beta chain was carried out in a study of shared clonotypes between healthy human individuals. Study as a whole: Each donor contributed plates that comprised three CD4 naive, three CD4 memory, two CD8 naive and one CD8 memory. Overall study results and limits: Relative to their counterparts shared across all four donors, non-shared clonotypes exhibited diminished generation probabilities.

Only in-frame clones appear in the TCRdb table, and some are missing; sequencing was by immunoSEQ multiplex PCR. The top ten hold around 0.6% of the sample, which has around 1.1 million clones, 75% to 80% seen once. For this clone: Its antigen is unidentified.

This CDR3 region has 18 residues. The V gene end was trimmed by 5 bases and the J gene end by 8 bases; junction bases not matched to a gene: 16. Germline V lookup: CDR1 SGHVS, CDR2 FNYEAQ. Sequencing input: memory CD4+ T cells from PBMCs. Subset denoted: CD45RA-negative fraction. The chain joins TRBV7-6 to TRBJ2-1; 12 positions match TRBD2. The clonotype was recovered from a man between 18 and 29 years old in good health. Some clones in this sample may be carry-over from other donors' samples. The CDR3 DNA reads TGTGCCAGCAGCCTCCTCCCTTTGACTAGCGGGAGTTACTATGAGCAGTTCTTC. Its protein product is CASSLLPLTSGSYYEQFF.